This T cell receptor beta chain stems from a study of T cell repertoires in cytomegalovirus infection. Background on the study: Indicated by public TCR beta signatures were CMV infection and matching HLA type. Findings and caveats of the study: HLA-C-restricted CMV clonotypes gave the most frequent clonotype in two of eight donors. CMV carriers with the relevant HLA were identified by cumulative public TCR beta family frequency.

From the reads, TCRdb called clonotypes with MiXCR, one entry per CDR3 protein. The table includes 400,000 or so distinct CDR3 sequences, about 33% detected once. Trimming took 8 bases from V and 0 from J; bases not matched to a gene: 6. The length of the CDR3 is 15 residues. CDR1 and CDR2 (germline): SGHVS, FQNEAQ. This clonotype was recorded many times. Its antigen is not identified. The V and J genes are TRBV7-8 and TRBJ2-3; TRBD2 agrees at 9 bases. The sample was PBMCs. This sequence originates from a human donor in good health (CMV status not recorded). Some clones in this sample may be carry-over from other donors' samples. CDR3 in DNA: TGTGCCAGCGTTCTAGCGGGGAGCAGCACAGATACGCAGTATTTT. Translation gives CASVLAGSSTDTQYF.